This T cell receptor beta chain was retrieved from a study of blood T cell repertoires in COVID-19. The J segment lost 6 bases and the V segment lost 9 bases, leaving 5 bases of the junction unmatched. The length of the CDR3 is 13 residues. Assay used: immunoSEQ multiplex PCR; TCRdb lists only in-frame clones, some missing. The data show fewer than 250,000 clones, with around nine tenths seen just once and 0.65% to 0.85% held by the top ten. This TCR was recovered from a man in his 60s with COVID-19, enrolled during active disease. The chain carries TRBV12-3 or TRBV12-4 and TRBJ2-1, with TRBD2 matching over 10 bases. Sample: peripheral blood. The chain's CDR3 is CASGLADFNEQFF. DNA of the CDR3: TGTGCCAGTGGACTAGCGGACTTCAATGAGCAGTTCTTC.